The entry that follows covers one T cell receptor beta chain sequence. Its antigen is unknown. Via template switching, UMIs carrying a 6-nucleotide sample barcode were introduced. cDNA encoding TCRalpha and TCRbeta underwent two nested PCRs of approximately 17 and 9 cycles, each of which was followed by bead purification. TCRdb reprocessed the 5' RACE reads and keeps a single row for each CDR3 protein, giving no DNA. The sample's table shows over 150,000 distinct CDR3 sequences. This CDR3 region has 15 residues. Germline CDR1 is MNHEY and CDR2 is SVGAGI. These data belong to a study of monozygotic twins with inflammatory bowel disease. Notes on the study in general: Among IBD patients, TCRbeta diversity (inverse Simpson) was lower than in healthy co-twins.

The chain links TRBV6-5 to TRBJ2-1; TCRdb picks TRBD1, but there is no DNA to check that call. This sequence originates from a human donor with ulcerative colitis or Crohn's disease, or a healthy co-twin of an affected twin (not recorded which). Input material: blood. The CDR3 spells CASSYFGKAYNEQFF.